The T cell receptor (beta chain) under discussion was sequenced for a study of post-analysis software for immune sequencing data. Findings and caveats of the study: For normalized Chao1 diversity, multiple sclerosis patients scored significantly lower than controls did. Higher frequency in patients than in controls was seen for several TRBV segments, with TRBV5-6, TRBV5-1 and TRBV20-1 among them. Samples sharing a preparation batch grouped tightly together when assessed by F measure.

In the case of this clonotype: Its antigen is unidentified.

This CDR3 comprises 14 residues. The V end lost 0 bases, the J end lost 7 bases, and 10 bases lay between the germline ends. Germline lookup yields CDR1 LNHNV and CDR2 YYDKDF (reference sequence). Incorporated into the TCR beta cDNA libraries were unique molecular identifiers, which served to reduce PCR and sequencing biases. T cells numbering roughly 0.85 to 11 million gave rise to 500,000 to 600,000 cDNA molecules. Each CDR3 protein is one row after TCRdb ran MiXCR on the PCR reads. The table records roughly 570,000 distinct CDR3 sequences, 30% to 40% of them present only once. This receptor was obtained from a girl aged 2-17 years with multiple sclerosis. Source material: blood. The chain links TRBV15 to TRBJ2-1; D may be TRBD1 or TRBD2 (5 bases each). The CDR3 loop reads CATSREGVWNEQFF. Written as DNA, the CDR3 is TGTGCCACCAGCAGAGAGGGGGTCTGGAATGAGCAGTTCTTC.